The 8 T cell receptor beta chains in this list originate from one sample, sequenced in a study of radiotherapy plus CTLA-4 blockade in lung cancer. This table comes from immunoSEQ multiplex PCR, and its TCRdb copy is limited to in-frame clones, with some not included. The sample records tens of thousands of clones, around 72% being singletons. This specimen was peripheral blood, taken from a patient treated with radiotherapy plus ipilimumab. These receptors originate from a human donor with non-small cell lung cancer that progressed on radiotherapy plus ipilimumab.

The CDR3 DNA sequence: TGCGCCAGCAGCTTGGGCGGGCCGAGCTCCTACGAGCAGTACTTC. Translating it yields CASSLGGPSSYEQYF. The chain links TRBV5-1 to TRBJ2-7, with D maybe TRBD2 (5 bases). From germline, CDR1 is SGHRS and CDR2 YFSETQ. CDR3 length: 15 residues. The germline V and J ends were trimmed by 0 bases and 0 bases, with 10 bases remaining between them.

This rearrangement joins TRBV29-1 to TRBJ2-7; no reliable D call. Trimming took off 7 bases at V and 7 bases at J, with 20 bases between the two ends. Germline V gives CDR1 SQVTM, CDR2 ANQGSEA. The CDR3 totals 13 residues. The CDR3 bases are TGCAGCGCTGGAGACGGGTTCCCTGGGGAGCAGTACTTC. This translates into CSAGDGFPGEQYF.

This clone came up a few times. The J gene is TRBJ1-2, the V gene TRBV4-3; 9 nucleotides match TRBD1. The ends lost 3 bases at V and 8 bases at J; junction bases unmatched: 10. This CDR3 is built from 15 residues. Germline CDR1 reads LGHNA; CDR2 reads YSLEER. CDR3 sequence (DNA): TGCGCCAGCAGCCAGCAAACAGGGGGCGCGTACGGCTACACCTTC. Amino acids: CASSQQTGGAYGYTF.

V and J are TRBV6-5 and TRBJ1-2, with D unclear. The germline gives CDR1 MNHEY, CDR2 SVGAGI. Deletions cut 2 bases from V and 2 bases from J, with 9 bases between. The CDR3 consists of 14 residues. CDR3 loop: CASSYRGRNYGYTF. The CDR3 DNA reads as TGTGCCAGCAGTTACCGGGGTCGAAACTATGGCTACACCTTC.

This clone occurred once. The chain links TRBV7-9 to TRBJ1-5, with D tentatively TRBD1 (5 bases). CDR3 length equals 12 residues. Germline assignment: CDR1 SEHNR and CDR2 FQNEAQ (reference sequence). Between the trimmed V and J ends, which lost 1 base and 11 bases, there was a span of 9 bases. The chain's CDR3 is CASSLVGAAQHF. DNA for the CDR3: TGTGCCAGCAGCTTAGTAGGGGCGGCCCAGCATTTT.

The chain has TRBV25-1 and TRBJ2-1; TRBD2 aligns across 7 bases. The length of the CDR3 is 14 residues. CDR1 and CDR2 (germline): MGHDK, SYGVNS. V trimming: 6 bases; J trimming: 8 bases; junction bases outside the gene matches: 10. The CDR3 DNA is TGTGCCAGCAGAGCTGGCGGGAGTATCGATGAGCAGTTCTTC. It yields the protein CASRAGGSIDEQFF.

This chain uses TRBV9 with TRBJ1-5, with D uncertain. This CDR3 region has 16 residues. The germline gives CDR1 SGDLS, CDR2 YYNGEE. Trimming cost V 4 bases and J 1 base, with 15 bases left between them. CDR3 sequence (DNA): TGTGCCAGCAGCCCCGGCATGGGTTCAAGCAATCAGCCCCAGCATTTT. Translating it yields CASSPGMGSSNQPQHF.

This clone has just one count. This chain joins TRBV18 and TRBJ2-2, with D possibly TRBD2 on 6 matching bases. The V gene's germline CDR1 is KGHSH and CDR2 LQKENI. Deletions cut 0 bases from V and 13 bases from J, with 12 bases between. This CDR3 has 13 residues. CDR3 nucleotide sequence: TGTGCCAGCTCACCACCGGACTACGGAGTGCTGTTTTTT. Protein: CASSPPDYGVLFF.